The T cell receptor beta chain under discussion was sequenced for a study of blood T cell repertoires in COVID-19. The overall study: Donors in the United States, Italy and Spain gave samples during acute or convalescent COVID-19.

The Seattle patients joined while their infection was active and were tracked longitudinally afterward. The germline CDR1 and CDR2 sequences are SGHRS and YFSETQ. The CDR3 totals 13 residues. Unmatched junction bases numbered 3, after V lost 4 bases and J lost 4 bases. Only in-frame clones appear in the TCRdb table, and some are missing; sequencing was by immunoSEQ multiplex PCR. The table lists 100,000 to 150,000 clones, roughly 91% of them singletons. Sequencing was performed on peripheral blood. This sequence was found in a man aged 55 to 70 with COVID-19, enrolled during active disease. This chain connects TRBV5-1 to TRBJ1-1, with 8 bases lining up with TRBD1. The CDR3 DNA reads as TGCGCCAGCAGCGGCGGACAGGGCACTGAAGCTTTCTTT. Translating it yields CASSGGQGTEAFF.